These 29 T cell receptor beta chains were sequenced from one sample in a study of immune evolution from preneoplasia to lung adenocarcinoma. The method was immunoSEQ multiplex PCR; TCRdb's version includes in-frame clones alone and lacks a portion of them. This table holds about 41,000 clones, 70% to 80% found once. The sequencing input was FFPE invasive lung adenocarcinoma tissue. The origin of the receptors is a person between 60 and 69 years old with lung adenocarcinoma.

The DNA of the CDR3 is TGTGCCAGCAGTGAAGCGGATGGAGGGGGAAGCGAGCAGTACTTC. It is translated as CASSEADGGGSEQYF. The V call is TRBV6-1, the J call TRBJ2-7; D may match TRBD1 or TRBD2 (6 bases each). V gave up 0 bases and J gave up 6 bases, with 15 bases separating them. There are 15 residues in the CDR3. The germline gives CDR1 MNHNS, CDR2 SASEGT.

The rearrangement links TRBV28 to TRBJ1-5, with D unresolved. Germline V CDR1 and CDR2: MDHEN, SYDVKM. This CDR3 contains 15 residues. V dropped 4 bases and J dropped 3 bases, with 13 bases sitting between them. CDR3 amino acids: CASSSGGYDNQPQHF. Written as DNA, the CDR3 is TGTGCCAGCAGTTCGGGAGGGTATGACAATCAGCCCCAGCATTTT.

This clone was counted only a few times. J is TRBJ1-3 and V is TRBV7-8; D is undetermined. Trimming took 0 bases from V and 0 from J, leaving 9 bases between them. From germline, CDR1 is SGHVS and CDR2 FQNEAQ. This CDR3 contains 16 residues. CDR3 amino acids: CASSLASGSSGNTIYF. CDR3 sequence (DNA): TGTGCCAGCAGCTTAGCGTCCGGGAGCTCTGGAAACACCATATATTTT. Using reference TRBV7-8 and TRBJ1-3 for the parts outside the CDR3, the full variable domain is GAGVSQSPRYKVAKRGQDVALRCDPISGHVSLFWYQQALGQGPEFLTYFQNEAQLDKSGLPSDRFFAERPEGSVSTLKIQRTQQEDSAVYLCASSLASGSSGNTIYFGEGSWLTVV.

The chain employs TRBV30 and TRBJ2-7, with D perhaps TRBD2 (7 bases). This CDR3 spans 17 amino acids. In germline, CDR1 is GTSNPN, CDR2 SVGIG (reference sequence). V was pared by 0 bases and J by 6 bases, with 24 bases between. CDR3 region: CAWSVTGGWEQGSEQYF. CDR3 sequence (DNA): TGTGCCTGGAGTGTAACGGGGGGTTGGGAACAGGGAAGCGAGCAGTACTTC.

Points on this clone: One end of the junction varies from germline; a read error may be responsible. The V and J genes are TRBV7-7 and TRBJ2-2; no reliable D call. The CDR3 totals 14 residues. Germline V gene data show CDR1 as SSHAT and CDR2 as FNYEAQ (reference sequence). The CDR3 protein is CASSPGPSYGELFF. CDR3 sequence (DNA): TGTGCTAGCAGCCCCGGACCCTCATACGGGGAGCTGTTTTTT.

The genes are TRBV7-9 and TRBJ2-7; no clear D. V gave up 2 bases and J gave up 7 bases, with 12 bases separating them. In germline, CDR1 is SEHNR, CDR2 FQNEAQ (reference sequence). The CDR3 totals 13 residues. This CDR3 is CASSLNSISEQYF. The CDR3 DNA reads as TGTGCCAGCAGCTTAAATTCTATCTCTGAGCAGTACTTC.

CDR3: CASSQEAGWGAGNTIYF. The CDR3 nucleotides read TGCGCCAGCAGCCAAGAAGCGGGGTGGGGCGCTGGAAACACCATATATTTT. The chain has TRBV4-1 and TRBJ1-3, with D perhaps matching TRBD1 (5 bases). Trimming took 0 bases from V and 2 from J, leaving 14 bases between them. The germline V gene encodes CDR1 MGHRA and CDR2 YSYEKL. This CDR3 is 17 amino acids long.

This chain links TRBV5-4 with TRBJ2-7, with D tentatively TRBD1 or TRBD2 (5 bases each). This CDR3 comprises 15 residues. V was clipped by 4 bases and J by 5 bases, with 19 bases between them. CDR1 and CDR2 from the germline V gene are SGHNT and YYREEE (reference sequence). CDR3: CASSRGRGELHEQYF. The CDR3 DNA reads as TGTGCCAGCAGCCGGGGACGTGGCGAACTCCACGAGCAGTACTTC. Looking up the rest from reference TRBV5-4 and TRBJ2-7 gives the full variable domain: ETGVTQSPTHLIKTRGQQVTLRCSSQSGHNTVSWYQQALGQGPQFIFQYYREEENGRGNFPPRFSGLQFPNYSSELNVNALELDDSALYLCASSRGRGELHEQYFGPGTRLTVT.

This clone was detected a few times. The CDR3 DNA reads TGTGCCAGCAGTCCCCACCTGGGTGAGCAGTTCTTC. This codes for CASSPHLGEQFF. The chain employs TRBV28 and TRBJ2-1; D is unclear. Germline CDR1 reads MDHEN; CDR2 reads SYDVKM. The CDR3 is made up of 12 amino acids. The ends were cut back, 5 bases at V and 9 bases at J, with 11 bases in the middle.

The chain couples TRBV27 to TRBJ1-4; maybe TRBD1 (5 bases). CDR3 length: 14 amino acids. The germline gives CDR1 MNHEY, CDR2 SMNVEV (reference sequence). V shed 2 bases and J shed 11 bases, with 15 bases lying between them. CDR3 residues: CASSLTGGSGKLFF. The CDR3 DNA sequence: TGTGCCAGCAGTTTAACGGGGGGAAGTGGGAAACTGTTTTTT.

The CDR3 sequence: CASSFWEVGTEAFF. The CDR3 region has the DNA TGTGCCAGCAGTTTTTGGGAAGTTGGGACTGAAGCTTTCTTT. The chain employs TRBV28 and TRBJ1-1; no clear D gene. Germline lookup yields CDR1 MDHEN and CDR2 SYDVKM. V was cut by 3 bases and J by 5 bases, with 13 bases left in between. The CDR3 extends over 14 amino acids. The entire variable domain, with the rest obtained from reference TRBV28 and TRBJ1-1, is as follows: DVKVTQSSRYLVKRTGEKVFLECVQDMDHENMFWYRQDPGLGLRLIYFSYDVKMKEKGDIPEGYSVSREKKERFSLILESASTNQTSMYLCASSFWEVGTEAFFGQGTRLTVV.

The chain combines TRBV6-6 with TRBJ2-3; a possible D gene is TRBD1 (7 bases). The CDR3 loop spans 15 amino acids. Trimming stripped 5 bases from V and 0 bases from J, with 12 bases between. Germline CDR1 reads MNHNY; CDR2 reads SVGAGI (reference sequence). CDR3 in DNA: TGTGCCAGCAGTGGGGGGACAGCCAGCACAGATACGCAGTATTTT. Translated: CASSGGTASTDTQYF.

The CDR3 DNA is TGTGCCAGCTCATCCGGGACCTGGGATGGCTACACCTTC. Translation: CASSSGTWDGYTF. This sequence joins TRBV18 and TRBJ1-2; possibly TRBD1 for D (5 bases). Germline CDR1 is KGHSH and CDR2 is LQKENI. The CDR3 extends over 13 amino acids. Trimming removed 5 bases at V and 6 bases at J, with 13 bases between.

CDR3 in DNA: TGCGCCAGCAGCTTGGACGGGGTAGAGACCCAGTACTTC. Translation: CASSLDGVETQYF. The chain combines TRBV5-1 with TRBJ2-5; D is perhaps TRBD2 (5 bases). Germline-derived CDR1 and CDR2 are SGHRS and YFSETQ. V was cut by 0 bases and J by 4 bases, with 7 bases left in between. This CDR3 region has 13 residues.

The CDR3 is CASSPEGRDAAYEQYF. In DNA, the CDR3 is TGTGCCAGCAGCCCGGAGGGCCGGGACGCAGCCTACGAGCAGTACTTC. The chain has TRBV28 and TRBJ2-7; D is perhaps TRBD2 (6 bases). Trimming pared 6 bases from V and 2 bases from J, leaving 20 bases between. Germline V gene lookup returns CDR1 MDHEN and CDR2 SYDVKM. The CDR3 length is 16 residues.

This clone was counted a few times. The rearrangement links TRBV5-4 to TRBJ2-3, with 7 nucleotides matching TRBD1. V lost 2 bases to trimming and J lost 0 bases; unmatched junction nucleotides: 6. The CDR3 totals 16 residues. The germline gives CDR1 SGHNT, CDR2 YYREEE (reference sequence). Here the CDR3 DNA reads TGTGCCAGCAGCTTCCTGACAGGGACCAGCACAGATACGCAGTATTTT. Protein product: CASSFLTGTSTDTQYF. The full variable domain, rest sourced from reference TRBV5-4 and TRBJ2-3, is ETGVTQSPTHLIKTRGQQVTLRCSSQSGHNTVSWYQQALGQGPQFIFQYYREEENGRGNFPPRFSGLQFPNYSSELNVNALELDDSALYLCASSFLTGTSTDTQYFGPGTRLTVL.

Points on this clone: Other nucleotide sequences in the sample specify the same CDR3. The chain is built from TRBV27 and TRBJ2-1; 9 bases match TRBD2. Germline values: CDR1 MNHEY, CDR2 SMNVEV (reference sequence). J gave up 4 bases and V 5 bases, and 6 bases lay outside the gene matches. This CDR3 contains 15 residues. CDR3 in amino acids: CASSLGAGGYNEQFF. CDR3 sequence (DNA): TGTGCCAGCAGTCTGGGTGCGGGAGGGTACAATGAGCAGTTCTTC.

This clone was detected a few times. This sequence joins TRBV10-3 and TRBJ2-7, with D tentatively TRBD1 (6 bases). This CDR3 comprises 14 residues. Germline CDR1 ENHRY, CDR2 SYGVKD. Trimming pared 3 bases from V and 4 bases from J, leaving 13 bases between. The CDR3: CAISEGDTLYEQYF. In nucleotides, the CDR3 is TGTGCCATCAGTGAAGGGGACACCTTATACGAGCAGTACTTC.

This clone showed up just once. This chain uses TRBV30 with TRBJ2-1, with 14 bases fitting TRBD2. The germline gives CDR1 GTSNPN, CDR2 SVGIG (reference sequence). CDR3 length: 15 residues. V lost 0 bases and J lost 10; bases outside the gene matches: 5. The CDR3 DNA reads TGTGCCTGGAGTGTGGGACTAGCGGGAGTAGGGGAGCAGTTCTTC. It translates to CAWSVGLAGVGEQFF. The full variable domain, its missing parts supplied by reference TRBV30 and TRBJ2-1, is SQTIHQWPATLVQPVGSPLSLECTVEGTSNPNLYWYRQAAGRGLQLLFYSVGIGQISSEVPQNLSASRPQDRQFILSSKKLLLSDSGFYLCAWSVGLAGVGEQFFGPGTRLTVL.

V is TRBV18 and J is TRBJ1-1; D unclear. Trimming removed 3 bases from V and 2 bases from J, with 10 bases in between. Germline V gene sequence: CDR1 KGHSH, CDR2 LQKENI. The CDR3 is 14 residues long. CDR3 DNA: TGTGCCAGCTCACCTTACTCCCGAAACACTGAAGCTTTCTTT. It translates to CASSPYSRNTEAFF.

V and J are TRBV27 and TRBJ1-2; a weak D match, TRBD1 (5 bases). Germline V gene sequence: CDR1 MNHEY, CDR2 SMNVEV (reference sequence). The CDR3 covers 13 residues. V was cut by 0 bases and J by 7 bases, with 9 bases left in between. In DNA, the CDR3 is TGTGCCAGCAGTTTATCAGGGGCGGCTGGCTACACCTTC. This sequence encodes CASSLSGAAGYTF.

The chain employs TRBV4-2 and TRBJ1-5; D remains unclear. CDR1 and CDR2 from the germline V gene are LGHNA and YNFKEQ. V gave up 1 base and J gave up 9 bases, with 13 bases separating them. The CDR3 spans 14 residues. The CDR3 DNA is TGTGCCAGCAGCCAAGGGGCAGATAGTCGGCCCCAGCATTTT. Its protein product is CASSQGADSRPQHF.

J is TRBJ1-1 and V is TRBV10-2; D uncertain. Trimming stripped 10 bases from V and 0 bases from J, with 18 bases between. Per the germline V gene, CDR1 is WSHSY and CDR2 is SAAADI. This CDR3 has 15 amino acids. The chain's CDR3 is CATAGNSAMNTEAFF. The CDR3 DNA is TGCGCCACCGCGGGTAACTCTGCCATGAACACTGAAGCTTTCTTT.

The chain uses TRBV28 and TRBJ2-6; TRBD1 might be the D (6 bases). Germline V gene sequence: CDR1 MDHEN, CDR2 SYDVKM. Trimming shortened V by 7 bases and J by 1 base, and 11 bases separated the two germline ends. The CDR3 length is 15 residues. The CDR3 DNA is TGTGCCAGCAATAGGGGGTCTTCTGGGGCCAACGTCCTGACTTTC. Amino acid sequence: CASNRGSSGANVLTF.

The DNA of the CDR3 is TGCGCCAGCAGCTTGGACGGTAGCGGGAGCACTGAGCAGTTCTTC. Translating gives CASSLDGSGSTEQFF. The V call is TRBV5-1, the J call TRBJ2-1; 9 bases are a match to TRBD2. The CDR3 is 15 residues long. Germline V gene data show CDR1 as SGHRS and CDR2 as YFSETQ. The J segment lost 9 bases and the V segment lost 0 bases, leaving 7 bases of the junction unmatched.

This chain uses TRBV30 with TRBJ2-6; 11 bases are shared with TRBD1. V gave up 7 bases and J gave up 0 bases; unmatched junction bases: 8. Germline lookup yields CDR1 GTSNPN and CDR2 SVGIG (reference sequence). The CDR3 consists of 17 residues. The CDR3 reads CAFDTGTGGSGANVLTF. The DNA for the CDR3 is TGTGCCTTTGATACCGGGACAGGGGGCTCTGGGGCCAACGTCCTGACTTTC.

The chain combines TRBV6-5 with TRBJ1-1; no clear D. V was trimmed by 5 bases and J by 1 base, leaving 11 bases between them. Germline-derived CDR1 and CDR2 are MNHEY and SVGAGI. This CDR3 is built from 14 residues. The CDR3 DNA reads TGTGCCAGCAGTAGGATGACCCAGAACACTGAAGCTTTCTTT. It translates to CASSRMTQNTEAFF.

J is TRBJ2-7 and V is TRBV11-2; 7 nucleotides agree with TRBD2. There are 17 residues in the CDR3. Germline CDR1 and CDR2: SGHAT and FQNNGV. V lost 4 bases and J lost 3; bases outside the gene matches: 15. CDR3 coding DNA: TGTGCCAGCAGCTACAGCAGCGGCACTAGCGCTTACTACGAGCAGTACTTC. Residues: CASSYSSGTSAYYEQYF. Drawing the rest from reference TRBV11-2 and TRBJ2-7, the complete variable domain is EAGVAQSPRYKIIEKRQSVAFWCNPISGHATLYWYQQILGQGPKLLIQFQNNGVVDDSQLPKDRFSAERLKGVDSTLKIQPAKLEDSAVYLCASSYSSGTSAYYEQYFGPGTRLTVT.

The rearrangement uses TRBV29-1 and TRBJ2-5; the match to TRBD1 covers 12 bases. This CDR3 is built from 13 residues. CDR1 and CDR2 (germline): SQVTM, ANQGSEA. V gave up 6 bases and J gave up 5 bases; unmatched junction bases: 4. This chain's CDR3 is CSVSGTGGETQYF. The CDR3 coding sequence is TGCAGCGTCTCCGGGACAGGGGGCGAGACCCAGTACTTC.